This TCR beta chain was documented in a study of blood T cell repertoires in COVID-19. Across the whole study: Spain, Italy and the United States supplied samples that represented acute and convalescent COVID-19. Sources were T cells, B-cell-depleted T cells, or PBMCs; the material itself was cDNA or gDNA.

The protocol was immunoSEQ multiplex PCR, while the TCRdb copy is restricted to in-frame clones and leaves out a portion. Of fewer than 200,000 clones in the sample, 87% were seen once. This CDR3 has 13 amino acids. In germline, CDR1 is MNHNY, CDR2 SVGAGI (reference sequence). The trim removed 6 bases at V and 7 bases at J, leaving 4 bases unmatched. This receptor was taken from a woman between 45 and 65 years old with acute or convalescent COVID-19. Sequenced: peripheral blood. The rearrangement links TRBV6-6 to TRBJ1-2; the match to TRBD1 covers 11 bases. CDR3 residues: CASRGTGGFGYTF. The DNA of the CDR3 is TGTGCCAGCAGAGGGACAGGGGGTTTTGGCTACACCTTC.